A selection of T cell receptor beta chains follows, all from one sample in a study of naive and memory T cell subsets. Using its own MiXCR run on the UMI-ligation and nested PCR reads, TCRdb lists one record per CDR3 protein. Of some 150,000 distinct CDR3 sequences listed, 15% to 20% are singletons. The sample comprised naive CD4+ T cells from blood. These receptors were taken from a human donor in good health. Both conserved end residues are part of each CDR3. A D gene is named only where the DNA matches it firmly. Expanded clones get a size class; other rows say once, few or many, or leave the size out.

abundance	d_gene	v_gene	j_gene	len	CDR3aa	CDR3nt
.	.	TRBV20-1	TRBJ2-3	13	CSARQGATDTQYF	TGCAGTGCTAGACAGGGCGCGACAGATACGCAGTATTTT
.	TRBD1	TRBV5-4	TRBJ1-1	15	CASSSGQGTNTEAFF	TGTGCCAGCAGCTCGGGACAGGGAACGAACACTGAAGCTTTCTTT
.	.	TRBV6-5	TRBJ1-1	15	CASSYSGGVSTEAFF	TGTGCCAGCAGTTACTCAGGGGGGGTCAGCACTGAAGCTTTCTTT
.	.	TRBV7-2	TRBJ2-5	15	CASSLALRGVETQYF	TGTGCCAGCAGCTTAGCCCTGAGAGGGGTTGAGACCCAGTACTTC
.	TRBD2	TRBV7-9	TRBJ2-1	19	CASSLLGLAGSSSYNEQFF	TGTGCCAGCAGCTTATTGGGACTAGCGGGCTCCAGCTCCTACAATGAGCAGTTCTTC
.	TRBD2	TRBV27	TRBJ2-7	16	CASSFSGTSGSYEQYF	TGTGCCAGCAGTTTCTCAGGGACTAGCGGATCCTACGAGCAGTACTTC
.	TRBD1	TRBV2	TRBJ1-5	13	CASKTGRGQPQNF	TGTGCCAGCAAAACAGGGAGGGGACAGCCCCAGAATTTT
few	TRBD2	TRBV6-5	TRBJ2-1	15	CASNAGGYSYNEQFF	TGTGCCAGCAACGCGGGAGGGTACTCCTACAATGAGCAGTTCTTC
.	.	TRBV3-1	TRBJ1-1	14	CASSQRGLNTEAFF	TGTGCCAGCAGCCAAAGGGGATTGAACACTGAAGCTTTCTTT
many	.	TRBV7-2	TRBJ2-1	17	CASSLDLVLATYNEQFF	TGTGCCAGCAGCTTAGATCTGGTCCTAGCGACGTACAATGAGCAGTTCTTC
many	TRBD1	TRBV5-1	TRBJ2-7	14	CASSLQGEAYEQYF	TGCGCCAGCAGCTTACAGGGGGAGGCCTACGAGCAGTACTTC
.	.	TRBV12-3/TRBV12-4	TRBJ1-6	14	CASRAGSYNSPLHF	TGTGCCAGCAGGGCGGGCTCCTATAATTCACCCCTCCACTTT
.	.	TRBV3-1	TRBJ2-2	13	CASSQVQRGELFF	TGTGCCAGCAGCCAAGTACAAAGAGGGGAGCTGTTTTTT
few	TRBD2	TRBV2	TRBJ2-1	17	CASREGGLAARNNEQFF	TGTGCCAGCAGGGAAGGGGGACTAGCGGCTCGAAACAATGAGCAGTTCTTC
.	TRBD1	TRBV27	TRBJ2-7	14	CASSIEQGRNEQYF	TGTGCCAGCAGTATTGAACAGGGGCGGAACGAGCAGTACTTC
.	.	TRBV2	TRBJ1-1	14	CASSERGMNTEAFF	TGTGCCAGCAGTGAGCGGGGGATGAACACTGAAGCTTTCTTT
.	TRBD1	TRBV19	TRBJ1-4	15	CASSPTWTGNEKLFF	TGTGCCAGTAGTCCCACCTGGACAGGGAATGAAAAACTGTTTTTT
.	TRBD1	TRBV12-3/TRBV12-4	TRBJ2-3	16	CASSRDRGQLTDTQYF	TGTGCCAGCAGCCGCGATAGGGGACAGCTCACAGATACGCAGTATTTT
.	.	TRBV9	TRBJ2-3	16	CASSPSTTGTRGTQYF	TGTGCCAGCAGCCCCAGTACCACAGGGACTCGAGGTACGCAGTATTTT
many	.	TRBV28	TRBJ1-1	12	CASSTVNTEAFF	TGTGCCAGCAGTACCGTTAACACTGAAGCTTTCTTT
.	.	TRBV20-1	TRBJ1-1	12	CSARDGDPGAFF	TGCAGTGCTAGAGATGGGGACCCAGGAGCTTTCTTT
.	.	TRBV12-3/TRBV12-4	TRBJ2-4	14	CASSLGSNRDIQYF	TGTGCCAGCAGTTTAGGGTCAAACCGGGACATTCAGTACTTC
.	TRBD2	TRBV28	TRBJ2-1	15	CATQPPGTSGNEQFF	TGTGCCACTCAGCCGCCCGGGACTAGCGGCAATGAGCAGTTCTTC
.	TRBD2	TRBV6-2/TRBV6-3	TRBJ2-3	15	CASMDGTSVADTQYF	TGTGCCAGCATGGACGGGACTAGCGTGGCAGATACGCAGTATTTT